This paragraph covers one T cell receptor (beta chain) sequence. Its antigen is undetermined. Some clones are missing from TCRdb's copy, which holds only in-frame ones; the method was immunoSEQ multiplex PCR. The table has about 24,000 clones, around 81% seen once; the top ten hold roughly 0.41%. Germline lookup yields CDR1 MDHEN and CDR2 SYDVKM. J was trimmed by 0 bases and V by 5 bases; bases with no gene match: 6. CDR3 length: 16 amino acids. This entry belongs to a study of STAT5B mutations in CD4+ large granular lymphocyte leukemia. In the study overall: Among healthy controls, a particular HLA allele went with more CDR3 'QG' motifs. Study-wide points: Main leukemic clonotypes were patient-specific, but approximately 25% appeared at low frequency elsewhere. TRBV06-family usage was enriched in top patient clones (8/27) versus controls (2/35).

Sequenced: CD4+ T cells from blood buffy coats. The source is a human donor in good health. The chain is built from TRBV28 and TRBJ1-4; 7 bases line up with TRBD1. The CDR3 loop is CASSLNRGATNEKLFF. CDR3 coding DNA: TGTGCCAGCAGTCTCAACAGGGGAGCAACTAATGAAAAACTGTTTTTT.